Given below is one TCR beta chain in context. Its specific antigen is unknown. Base qualities were left out, and no much larger clone turns up one base away. Library preparation employed the immunoSEQ multiplex PCR assay. For the multiplex PCR, a mixture combining 60 forward primers for TCR Vbeta segments and 13 reverse primers for TCR Jbeta segments was used. A multiplex PCR assay on genomic DNA amplified the CDR3 region of rearranged TCR beta genes. On the Illumina HiSeq System, the amplified TCR beta libraries were sequenced as 87-base-pair reads. Per the source publication's procedure: Across the 670 or so repertoires, a later analysis counted roughly 77 million unique TCR beta chains, roughly 11 million of which were shared by at least two donors. To remove PCR and sequencing errors, raw reads were error-corrected and collapsed into unique sequences using a nearest-neighbor algorithm that merged closely related sequences. To assign V, D and J gene segments, CDR3 sequences were aligned to IMGT reference sequences. For a sequence to be retained, a match of at least six nucleotides to both a V gene segment and a J gene segment was required. A rearrangement counted as productive if the CDR3 had no stop codons and remained in frame with V and J, and every other rearrangement counted as non-productive. Following IMGT convention, CDR3 was defined as the stretch from the second conserved V-encoded cysteine to the conserved J-encoded phenylalanine. Sequences without an unambiguous match to a single V gene segment were excluded from the earlier analysis of 450 to 650 of the donors. In an earlier analysis of 587 of the donors, V segments were called functional above 56.7% productive rearrangements and were called segregating when the between-donor standard deviation exceeded 5%. To diagnose cytomegalovirus status from the catalog of TCR beta chain sequences, a statistical classification framework was built. A later analysis assigned V and J genes by comparing TCR nucleotide sequences with IMGT/GENE-DB human TR gene sequences. A later analysis assigned CDR3 sequences and most-parsimonious VDJ recombination scenarios with the TCRdist pipeline. A later analysis defined each TCR beta chain by its CDR3 amino acid sequence plus V-gene family, and excluded reads lacking a unique V-gene family. A later analysis removed 592 highly shared, low-generation-probability nucleotide sequences to deal with suspected cross-contamination and a sequencing artifact. In a later analysis, a clonal expansion index for each public chain was calculated from normalized within-repertoire ranks of inferred template counts. A later analysis computed generation probabilities with a VDJ recombination model fitted to out-of-frame rearrangements, and checked the results against IGoR. In a later analysis, hypergeometric tests were used to score TCR-TCR, TCR-HLA and TCR-CMV co-occurrence, with a repertoire-size bias correction applied to TCR pairs. To estimate false discovery rates, a later analysis permuted the HLA or CMV assignments 20 times. In a later analysis, co-occurring TCRs were grouped with DBSCAN, and TCRdist sequence similarity was added when clustering was performed within HLA-allele-positive subsets. Repertoires with fewer than 30,000 or more than 120,000 public chains, plus five repertoires with anomalous nucleotide sharing, were excluded from co-occurrence clustering. TCRdb mirrors the immuneACCESS table, restricted to in-frame sequences. Some clones are absent from its copies; in checked studies, under half trace to an unresolved V gene, and the reason for the others is unknown. V, J and clone size are those of that table, while D and trimming were read from the DNA. The sample contains fewer than 150,000 clones, roughly 70% of them found a single time. Roughly 8.3% of the sample is in the top ten clones.

Via the germline V gene, CDR1 is SNHLY and CDR2 FYNNEI. The cysteine opens and the phenylalanine closes a CDR3 of 15 amino acids. The entry retains the CDR3 DNA only, 45 bases that are in frame from base 1. V is pruned by 9 bases and J by 0 bases, leaving 10 bases of the junction without a gene match. The data stem from a study of cytomegalovirus exposure and HLA in healthy donors (dated by TCRdb to 2015 to 2018). For context, the study as a whole: An earlier analysis of some 550 of the donors reported 250 to 300 Gb of sequence data and some 100 million unique TCR beta sequences from some 180 million T cells. An early release that covered several hundred HLA-typed donors contained around 300 gigabases of sequencing data and 70 million to 100 million unique TCR sequences. Of the approximately 400 genotyped donors, 65% to 90% were placed in the genetic ancestry cluster associated with self-reported Caucasian donors. The aim of the study was to test whether cataloging public T cell receptors could identify signatures of past pathogen exposure. Using immunosequencing, the study profiled T cell repertoires from around 670 subjects and related those repertoires to cytomegalovirus serostatus. Along with the approximately 700-subject first cohort, a separate validation cohort of 120 different subjects was used. The study combined high-throughput TCR immunosequencing, statistical association of individual TCRs with disease status, and machine learning to predict cytomegalovirus infection status. To study patterns of TCR occurrence, a later analysis re-analyzed previously published TCR beta repertoires from 666 donors and added high-resolution HLA genotyping. Rather than drawing on any new phenotypic data, the later analysis identified candidate immune exposures from TCR beta sequences and the way those sequences occurred across donors. To decide whether each TCR beta V gene segment behaved as functional or pseudogenic, an earlier analysis of fewer than 750 of the donors relied on high-throughput TCR beta sequencing. Donor age, sex, ethnicity and CMV serostatus were compiled alongside the repertoire data. In a later genetic analysis, genome-wide SNP genotypes for about three fifths of the roughly 670 donors were used, and that subset was treated as a discovery cohort. All discovery cohort repertoires had been generated on a single sequencing platform. Both class I and class II loci were covered by HLA typing, at four-digit resolution. The number of typed donors differed by locus: roughly 629-630 for A, B, C, DRB1 and DQB1; 522 for DQA1; 600 to 610 for DPA1; and about 450 for DPB1. Four or five DR-DQ haplotypes were handled as single units for association and clustering because linkage in the cohort was strong. Across under 500 genotyped donors of the cohort, an average of about 240,000 unique TCR beta nucleotide sequences per donor were sequenced, and approximately 17% of those sequences were non-productive.

The cohort consisted of approximately 670 healthy bone marrow donors. At the time of sampling, all cohort members were nominally healthy, though unrecorded immune exposures were likely present. The donor tested CMV seropositive and was one of the 289 seropositive cohort members. Each donor provided a peripheral blood sample, and peripheral blood mononuclear cells were used for TCR beta sequencing. The Qiagen DNeasy Blood Extraction Kit was used to extract genomic DNA from the blood cell samples. General findings and caveats noted by the study authors: In an earlier analysis of over 550 of the donors, most TCR beta V segments were observed in productive rearrangements about 90% or about 30% of the time, broadly matching IMGT annotations. At a false discovery rate of 0.05, a later analysis linked around 15,000 TCR beta sequences to specific HLA alleles. HLA typing was unavailable for some donors at each locus, so association tests used only the typed subset. Because counts were too low, approximately 18 rarely observed V segments, including chromosome 9 orphons, were excluded from the earlier analysis of 587 of the donors. Compared with the approximately 700-donor mean, donors in an Asian-associated ancestry cluster had fewer N-insertions in productive TCRs, according to a later genetic analysis. CMV serostatus was the only immune exposure information available for the cohort. The study gave a list of roughly 150 TCR beta chains associated with cytomegalovirus. The classifier was reported to diagnose cytomegalovirus status with high specificity and sensitivity in both the original and validation cohorts. In a later analysis, HLA-associated TCR beta chains were found to be more clonally expanded and to have lower generation probabilities than equally common non-associated chains. While some public TCRs were present in many individuals, most TCR sequences turned up only very rarely across donors. Several of the top co-occurrence clusters appeared to be linked to parvovirus B19, influenza, CMV and Epstein-Barr virus, according to a later analysis. A cluster of highly shared sequence variants was judged likely to be a technical artifact of the sequencing pipeline. Most CMV-associated TCR beta chains appeared to be HLA-restricted in a later analysis, and the HLA associations seemed to be driven largely by CMV exposure. Presence/absence analyses assumed roughly uniform sequencing depth across donors, an assumption that may not hold. According to a later analysis, TCR association rates differed among HLA loci, with DRB1 alleles showing the most associated TCRs and HLA-C alleles showing the fewest. In a later genetic analysis, a missense DCLRE1C variant was associated with V-gene and J-gene trimming of TCR beta chains, and the association was replicated in an independent cohort. Only TCR beta chains were sequenced in this cohort, and the absence of alpha or paired-chain data limited detectable features. The 87-base-pair reads could not distinguish some IMGT-functional V segments, including TRBV6-2 and TRBV6-3, so those segments were excluded. Linkage disequilibrium might explain the correlated functional status among segregating V segments, but an unknown experimental factor could not be excluded. In vitro tests confirmed that a few of the cytomegalovirus-associated TCR beta chains recognize cytomegalovirus antigens. Strong co-occurrence of HLA alleles, especially DR and DQ, made assigning TCR associations to individual alleles difficult. The authors suggested that the approach could potentially be generalized to other disease states and immunological phenotypes. A further reported finding was that TCR beta sequences accurately predicted the HLA-A and HLA-B alleles for most subjects in the first cohort.

The source of this sequence is a man between 18 and 35 years old in good health and CMV-seropositive. The material sequenced was PBMCs. The sequence is built from TRBV2 and TRBJ1-2, with 7 junctional bases fitting TRBD1. The nucleotides read TGTGCCAGTAGCACCCGGGACAGTCCTAACTATGGCTACACCTTC. Translated, this gives CASSTRDSPNYGYTF.